The entry below describes one T cell receptor beta chain. The protocol was immunoSEQ multiplex PCR, while the TCRdb copy is restricted to in-frame clones and leaves out a portion. Of some 110,000 clones listed, 80% to 90% are singletons. This sample stems from a study of blood T cell repertoires in COVID-19. The germline V and J ends were trimmed by 5 bases and 3 bases, with 2 bases remaining between them. This CDR3 is built from 10 residues. Germline CDR1 is SNHLY and CDR2 is FYNNEI. The sequence came from a man aged 70 or older who had recovered from COVID-19. The sequencing input was peripheral blood. The V and J genes are TRBV2 and TRBJ2-7; no firm D call. CDR3 in DNA: TGTGCCAGCAGTCTCTACGAGCAGTACTTC. Translated: CASSLYEQYF.